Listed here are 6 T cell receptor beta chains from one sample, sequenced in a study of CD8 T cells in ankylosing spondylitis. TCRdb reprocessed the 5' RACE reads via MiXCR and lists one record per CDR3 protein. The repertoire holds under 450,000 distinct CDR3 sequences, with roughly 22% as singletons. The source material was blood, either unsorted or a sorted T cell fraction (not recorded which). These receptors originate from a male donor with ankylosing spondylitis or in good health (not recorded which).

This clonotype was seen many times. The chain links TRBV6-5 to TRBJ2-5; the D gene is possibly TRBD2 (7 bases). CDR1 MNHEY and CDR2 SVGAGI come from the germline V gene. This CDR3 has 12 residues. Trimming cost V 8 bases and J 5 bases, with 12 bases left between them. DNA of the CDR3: TGTGCCAGCGGGGGGGCCGGGGAGACCCAGTACTTC. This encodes CASGGAGETQYF.

CDR3 DNA sequence: TGCGCCAGCAGTCCTCAGGACTTTTTCATGAACACTGAAGCTTTCTTT. Its translation is CASSPQDFFMNTEAFF. V is TRBV5-1 and J is TRBJ1-1; D unclear. CDR1 and CDR2 (germline): SGHRS, YFSETQ. Trimming stripped 5 bases from V and 0 bases from J, with 17 bases between. This CDR3 is built from 16 residues. Full variable domain (missing parts from reference TRBV5-1 and TRBJ1-1): KAGVTQTPRYLIKTRGQQVTLSCSPISGHRSVSWYQQTPGQGLQFLFEYFSETQRNKGNFPGRFSGRQFSNSRSEMNVSTLELGDSALYLCASSPQDFFMNTEAFFGQGTRLTVV.

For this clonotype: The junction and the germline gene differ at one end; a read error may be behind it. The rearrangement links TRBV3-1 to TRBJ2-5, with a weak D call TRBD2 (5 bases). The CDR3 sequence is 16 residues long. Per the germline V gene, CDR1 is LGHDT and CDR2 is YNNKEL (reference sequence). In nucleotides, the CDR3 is TGTGCCAGCAGCCCCGGCGGGTTGATAAACCAAGAGACCCGGTACTTC. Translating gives CASSPGGLINQETRYF.

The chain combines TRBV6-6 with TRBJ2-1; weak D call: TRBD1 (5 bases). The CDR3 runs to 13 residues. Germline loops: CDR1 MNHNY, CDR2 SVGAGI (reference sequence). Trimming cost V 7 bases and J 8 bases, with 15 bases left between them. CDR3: CASTQGGADEQFF. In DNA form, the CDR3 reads TGTGCCAGCACCCAAGGTGGGGCCGATGAGCAGTTCTTC.

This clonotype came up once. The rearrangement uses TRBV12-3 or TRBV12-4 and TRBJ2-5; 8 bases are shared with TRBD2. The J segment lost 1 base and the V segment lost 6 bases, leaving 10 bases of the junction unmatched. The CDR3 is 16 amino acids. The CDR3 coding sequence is TGTGCCAGCAGCCCGATGGGCGGGGGGACCCAAGAGACCCAGTACTTC. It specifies CASSPMGGGTQETQYF.

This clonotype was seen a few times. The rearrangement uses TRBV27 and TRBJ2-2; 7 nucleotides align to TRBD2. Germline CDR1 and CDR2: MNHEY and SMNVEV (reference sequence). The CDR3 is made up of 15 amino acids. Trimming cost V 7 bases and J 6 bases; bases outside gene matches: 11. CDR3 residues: CASTEGAGDAGELFF. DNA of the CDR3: TGTGCCAGCACCGAAGGGGCGGGGGACGCCGGGGAGCTGTTTTTT.